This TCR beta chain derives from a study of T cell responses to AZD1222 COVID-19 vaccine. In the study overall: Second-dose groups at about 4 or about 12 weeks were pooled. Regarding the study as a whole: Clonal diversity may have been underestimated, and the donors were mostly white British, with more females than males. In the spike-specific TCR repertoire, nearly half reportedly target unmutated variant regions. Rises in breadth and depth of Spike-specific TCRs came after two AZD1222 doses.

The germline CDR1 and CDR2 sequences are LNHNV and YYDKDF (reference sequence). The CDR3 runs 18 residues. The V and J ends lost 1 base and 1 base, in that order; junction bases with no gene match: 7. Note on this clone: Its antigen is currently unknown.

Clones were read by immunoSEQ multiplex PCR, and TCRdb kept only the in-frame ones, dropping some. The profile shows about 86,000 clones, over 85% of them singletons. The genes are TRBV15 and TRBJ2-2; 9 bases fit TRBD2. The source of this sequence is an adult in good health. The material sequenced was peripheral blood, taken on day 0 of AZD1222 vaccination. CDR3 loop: CATSRAFTSGLNTGELFF. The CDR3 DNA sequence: TGTGCCACCAGCAGAGCCTTCACTAGCGGGCTGAACACCGGGGAGCTGTTTTTT. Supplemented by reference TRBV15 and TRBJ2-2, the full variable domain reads DAMVIQNPRYQVTQFGKPVTLSCSQTLNHNVMYWYQQKSSQAPKLLFHYYDKDFNNEADTPDNFQSRRPNTSFCFLDIRSPGLGDTAMYLCATSRAFTSGLNTGELFFGEGSRLTVL.